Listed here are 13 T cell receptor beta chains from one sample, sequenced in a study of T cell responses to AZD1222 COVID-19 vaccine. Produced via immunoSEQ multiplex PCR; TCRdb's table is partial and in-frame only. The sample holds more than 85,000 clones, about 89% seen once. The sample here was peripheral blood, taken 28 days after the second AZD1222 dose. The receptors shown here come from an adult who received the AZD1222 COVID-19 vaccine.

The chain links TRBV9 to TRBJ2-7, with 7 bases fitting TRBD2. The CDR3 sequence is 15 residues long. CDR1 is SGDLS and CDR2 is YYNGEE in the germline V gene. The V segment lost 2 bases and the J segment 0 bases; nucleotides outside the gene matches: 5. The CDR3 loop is CASSVGGVSSYEQYF. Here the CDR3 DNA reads TGTGCCAGCAGCGTGGGAGGGGTGAGCTCCTACGAGCAGTACTTC.

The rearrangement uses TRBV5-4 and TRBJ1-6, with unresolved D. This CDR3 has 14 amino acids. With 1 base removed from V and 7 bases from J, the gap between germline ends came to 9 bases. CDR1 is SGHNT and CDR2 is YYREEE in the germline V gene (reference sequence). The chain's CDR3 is CASSLLGTNSPLHF. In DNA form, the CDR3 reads TGTGCCAGCAGCTTGCTTGGTACCAATTCACCCCTCCACTTT.

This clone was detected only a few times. The CDR3 is CSVDWYGPDTQYF. For the CDR3, the DNA is TGCAGCGTTGATTGGTACGGGCCAGATACGCAGTATTTT. The gene calls are TRBV29-1 and TRBJ2-3; D ambiguous. The CDR3 is made up of 13 amino acids. Germline-derived CDR1 and CDR2 are SQVTM and ANQGSEA. V lost 3 bases and J lost 4, with 11 bases in between.

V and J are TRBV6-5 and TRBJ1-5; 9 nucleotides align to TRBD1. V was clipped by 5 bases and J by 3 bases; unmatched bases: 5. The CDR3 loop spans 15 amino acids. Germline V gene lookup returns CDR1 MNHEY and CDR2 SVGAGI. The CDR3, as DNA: TGTGCCAGCAGTAGGGGACAGGGACTCAATCAGCCCCAGCATTTT. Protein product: CASSRGQGLNQPQHF.

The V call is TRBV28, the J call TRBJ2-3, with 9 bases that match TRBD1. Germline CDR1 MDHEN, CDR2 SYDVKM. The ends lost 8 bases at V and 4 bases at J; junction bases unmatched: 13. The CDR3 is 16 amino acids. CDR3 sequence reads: CASRVQDRGFPDTQYF. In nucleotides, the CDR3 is TGTGCCAGCCGCGTGCAGGACAGGGGATTCCCAGATACGCAGTATTTT.

The CDR3: CASSVNRVSGYTF. The CDR3 coding sequence is TGTGCCAGCAGTGTAAACAGGGTCTCTGGCTACACCTTC. The chain links TRBV12-3 or TRBV12-4 to TRBJ1-2; D perhaps matches TRBD1 (6 bases). This CDR3 spans 13 amino acids. The ends were cut back, 5 bases at V and 7 bases at J, with 14 bases in the middle.

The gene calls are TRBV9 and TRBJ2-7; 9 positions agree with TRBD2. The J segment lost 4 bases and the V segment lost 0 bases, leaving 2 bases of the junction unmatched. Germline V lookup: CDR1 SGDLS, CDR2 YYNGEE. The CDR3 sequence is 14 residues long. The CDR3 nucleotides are TGTGCCAGCAGCGTAGGTAGCGGGAGTTACGAGCAGTACTTC. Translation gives CASSVGSGSYEQYF.

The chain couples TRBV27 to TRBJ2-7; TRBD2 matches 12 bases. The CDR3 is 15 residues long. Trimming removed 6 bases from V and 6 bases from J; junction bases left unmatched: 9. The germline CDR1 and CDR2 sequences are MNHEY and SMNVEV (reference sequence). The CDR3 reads CASRPSTSGSREQYF. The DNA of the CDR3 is TGTGCCAGCAGACCCTCGACTAGCGGGAGCCGCGAGCAGTACTTC.

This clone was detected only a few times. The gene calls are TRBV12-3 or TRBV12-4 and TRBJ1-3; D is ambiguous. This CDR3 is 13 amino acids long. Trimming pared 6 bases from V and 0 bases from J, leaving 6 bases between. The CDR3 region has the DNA TGTGCCAGCAGGATTTCCTCTGGAAACACCATATATTTT. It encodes CASRISSGNTIYF.

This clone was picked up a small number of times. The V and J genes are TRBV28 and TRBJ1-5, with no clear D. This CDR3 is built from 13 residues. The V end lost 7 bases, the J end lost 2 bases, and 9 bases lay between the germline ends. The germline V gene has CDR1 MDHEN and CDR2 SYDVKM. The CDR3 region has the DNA TGTGCCAGCAAACCCTCGGGCAATCAGCCCCAGCATTTT. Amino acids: CASKPSGNQPQHF. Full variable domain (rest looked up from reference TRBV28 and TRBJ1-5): DVKVTQSSRYLVKRTGEKVFLECVQDMDHENMFWYRQDPGLGLRLIYFSYDVKMKEKGDIPEGYSVSREKKERFSLILESASTNQTSMYLCASKPSGNQPQHFGDGTRLSIL.

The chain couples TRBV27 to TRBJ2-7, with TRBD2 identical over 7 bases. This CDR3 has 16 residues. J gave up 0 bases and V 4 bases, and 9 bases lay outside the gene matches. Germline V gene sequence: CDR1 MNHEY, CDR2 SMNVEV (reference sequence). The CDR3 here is CASSSASGSPSYEQYF. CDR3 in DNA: TGTGCCAGCAGTTCCGCTAGCGGCAGTCCCTCCTACGAGCAGTACTTC.

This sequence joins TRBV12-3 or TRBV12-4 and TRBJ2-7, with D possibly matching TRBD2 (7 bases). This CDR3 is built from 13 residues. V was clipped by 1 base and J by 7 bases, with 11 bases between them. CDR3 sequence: CASSLGTAGEQYF. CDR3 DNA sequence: TGTGCCAGCAGTTTAGGGACAGCGGGGGAGCAGTACTTC.

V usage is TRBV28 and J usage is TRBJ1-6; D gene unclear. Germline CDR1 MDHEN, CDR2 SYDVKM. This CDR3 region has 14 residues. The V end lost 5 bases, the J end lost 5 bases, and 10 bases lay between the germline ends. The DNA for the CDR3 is TGTGCCAGCAGTAGGGAGCCGAATAATTCACCCCTCCACTTT. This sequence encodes CASSREPNNSPLHF.